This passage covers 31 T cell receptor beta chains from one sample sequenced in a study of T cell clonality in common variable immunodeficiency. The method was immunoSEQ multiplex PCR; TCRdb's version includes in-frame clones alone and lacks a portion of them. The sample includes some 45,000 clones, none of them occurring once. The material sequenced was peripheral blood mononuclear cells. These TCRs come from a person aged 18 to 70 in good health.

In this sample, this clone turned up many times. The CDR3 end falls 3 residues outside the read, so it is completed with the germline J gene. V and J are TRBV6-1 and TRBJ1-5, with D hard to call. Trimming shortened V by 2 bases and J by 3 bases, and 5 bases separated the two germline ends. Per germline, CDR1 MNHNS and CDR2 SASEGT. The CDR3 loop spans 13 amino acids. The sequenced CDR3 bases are TGTGCCAGCAGTGAATCGTACAATCAGCCC. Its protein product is CASSESYNQP. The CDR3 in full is CASSESYNQPQHF.

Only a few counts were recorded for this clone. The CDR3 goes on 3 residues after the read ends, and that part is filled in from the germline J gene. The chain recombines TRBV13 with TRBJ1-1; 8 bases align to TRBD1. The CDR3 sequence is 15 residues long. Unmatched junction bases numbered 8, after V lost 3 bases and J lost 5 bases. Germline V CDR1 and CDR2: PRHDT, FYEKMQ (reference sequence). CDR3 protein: CASSFQGAMRTEAFF. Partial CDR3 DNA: TGTGCCAGCAGCTTCCAGGGGGCGATGAGGACTGAA.

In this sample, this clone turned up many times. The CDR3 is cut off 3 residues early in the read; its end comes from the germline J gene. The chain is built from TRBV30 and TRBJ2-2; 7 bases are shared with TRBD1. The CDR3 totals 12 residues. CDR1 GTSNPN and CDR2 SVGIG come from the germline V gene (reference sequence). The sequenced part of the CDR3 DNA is TGTGCCTGGAGTGTAGGGGGCGAAAAG. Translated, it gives CAWSVGGEK. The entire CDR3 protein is CAWSVGGEKLFF.

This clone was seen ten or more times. The CDR3 sequence is CASSEGQGAYGYTF. The covered CDR3 bases are TGTGCCAGCAGTGAAGGACAGGGGGCCTATGGC. V and J are TRBV6-1 and TRBJ1-2, with 10 positions matching TRBD1. The CDR3 end is not reached by the read, which stops 3 residues before it; the germline J gene fills it in. Germline CDR1 and CDR2: MNHNS and SASEGT. The CDR3 is made up of 14 amino acids. Trimming took 1 base from V and 4 from J; bases not matched to a gene: 0.

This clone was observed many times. The CDR3 sequence is CASTGQVGEQFF. Partial CDR3 DNA: TGTGCCAGTACCGGACAGGTCGGTGAG. This chain uses TRBV19 with TRBJ2-1, with 7 bases lining up with TRBD1. The read terminates 3 residues before the CDR3 end, so the remaining end is supplied by the germline J gene. CDR3 length: 12 amino acids. Losses at the gene ends were 7 bases for V and 9 bases for J; bases not matched to a gene: 6. Looked up from germline, CDR1 is LNHDA and CDR2 is SQIVND (reference sequence).

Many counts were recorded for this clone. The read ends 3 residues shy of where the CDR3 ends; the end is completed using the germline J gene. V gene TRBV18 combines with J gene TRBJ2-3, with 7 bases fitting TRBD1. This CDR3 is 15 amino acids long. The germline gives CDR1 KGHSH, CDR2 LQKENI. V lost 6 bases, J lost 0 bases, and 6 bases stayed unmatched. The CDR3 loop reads CASSSTGPSTDTQYF. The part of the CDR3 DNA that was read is TGTGCCAGCTCCTCGACAGGGCCGAGCACAGATACG.

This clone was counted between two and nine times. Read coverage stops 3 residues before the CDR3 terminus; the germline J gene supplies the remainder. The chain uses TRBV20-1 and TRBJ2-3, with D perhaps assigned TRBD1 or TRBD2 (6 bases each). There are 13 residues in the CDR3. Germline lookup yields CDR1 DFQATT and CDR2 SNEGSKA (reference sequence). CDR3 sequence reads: CSASEGGRETQYF. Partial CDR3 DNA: TGCAGTGCTAGCGAAGGGGGACGGGAGACG.

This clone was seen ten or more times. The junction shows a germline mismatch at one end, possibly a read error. CDR3 amino acids: CASSLDVGELFF. CDR3 DNA (partial): TGCGCCAGCAGCTTAGATGTCGGGGAG. The chain has TRBV4-2 and TRBJ2-2; the D is unclear. The read stops 3 residues short of the end of the CDR3; the missing end is completed from the germline J gene. CDR3 length equals 12 residues. Germline values: CDR1 LGHNA, CDR2 YNFKEQ.

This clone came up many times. This chain's CDR3 is CASSGARVGGTLLDTQYF. The covered CDR3 bases are TGTGCCAGCAGCGGGGCAAGGGTCGGGGGGACGTTGCTGGATACG. V gene TRBV7-6 combines with J gene TRBJ2-3; 7 bases are a match to TRBD2. The read ends 3 residues before the CDR3 terminus; that terminus is restored from the germline J gene. This CDR3 contains 18 residues. CDR1 is SGHVS and CDR2 is FNYEAQ in the germline V gene. The ends lost 5 bases at V and 6 bases at J; junction bases unmatched: 20.

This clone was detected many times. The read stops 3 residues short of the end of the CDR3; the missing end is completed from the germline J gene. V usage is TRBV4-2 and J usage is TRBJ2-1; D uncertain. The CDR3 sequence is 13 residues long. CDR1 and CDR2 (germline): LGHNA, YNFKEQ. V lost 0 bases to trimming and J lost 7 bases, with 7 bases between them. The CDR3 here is CASSQEPSNEQFF. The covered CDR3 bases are TGTGCCAGCAGCCAAGAGCCTAGTAATGAG.

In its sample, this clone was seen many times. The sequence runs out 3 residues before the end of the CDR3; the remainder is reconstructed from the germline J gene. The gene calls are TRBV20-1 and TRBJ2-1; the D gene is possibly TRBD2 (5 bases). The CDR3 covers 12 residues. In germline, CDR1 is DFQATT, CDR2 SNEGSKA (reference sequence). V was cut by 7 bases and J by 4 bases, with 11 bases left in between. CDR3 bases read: TGCAGTGTGCCCGGGGATTACAATGAG. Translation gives CSVPGDYNE. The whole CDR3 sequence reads CSVPGDYNEQFF.

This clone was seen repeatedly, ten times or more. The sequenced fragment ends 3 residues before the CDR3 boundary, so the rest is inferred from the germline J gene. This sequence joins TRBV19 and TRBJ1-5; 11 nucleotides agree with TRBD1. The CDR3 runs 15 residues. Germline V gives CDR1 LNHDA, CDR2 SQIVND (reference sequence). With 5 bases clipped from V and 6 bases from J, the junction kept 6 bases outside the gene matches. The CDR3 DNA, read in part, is TGTGCCAGTAGTTCCGGACAGGGGGCGGGTCAGCCC. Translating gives CASSSGQGAGQP. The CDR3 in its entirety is CASSSGQGAGQPQHF.

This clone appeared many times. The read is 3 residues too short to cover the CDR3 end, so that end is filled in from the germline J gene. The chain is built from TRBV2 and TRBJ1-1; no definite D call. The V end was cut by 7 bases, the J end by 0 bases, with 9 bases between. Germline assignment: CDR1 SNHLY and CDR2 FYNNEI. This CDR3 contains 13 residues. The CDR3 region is CASTRAMNTEAFF. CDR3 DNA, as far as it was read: TGTGCCAGCACGAGGGCCATGAACACTGAA.

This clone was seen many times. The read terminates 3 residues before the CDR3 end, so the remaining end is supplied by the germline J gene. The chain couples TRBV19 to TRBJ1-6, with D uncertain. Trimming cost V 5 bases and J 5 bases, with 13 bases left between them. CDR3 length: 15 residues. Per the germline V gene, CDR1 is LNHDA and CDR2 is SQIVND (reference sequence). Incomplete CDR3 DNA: TGTGCCAGTAGTTCAGCAGGCCTCGATAATTCACCC. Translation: CASSSAGLDNSP. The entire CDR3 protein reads CASSSAGLDNSPLHF.

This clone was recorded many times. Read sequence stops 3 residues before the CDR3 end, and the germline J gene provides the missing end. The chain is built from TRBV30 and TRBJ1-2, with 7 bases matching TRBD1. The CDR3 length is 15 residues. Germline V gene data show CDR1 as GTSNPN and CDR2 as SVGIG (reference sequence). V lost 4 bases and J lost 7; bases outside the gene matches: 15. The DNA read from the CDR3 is TGTGCCTGGACGCGCCAACCCACAGGGGCGGTTGGC. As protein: CAWTRQPTGAVG. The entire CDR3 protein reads CAWTRQPTGAVGYTF.

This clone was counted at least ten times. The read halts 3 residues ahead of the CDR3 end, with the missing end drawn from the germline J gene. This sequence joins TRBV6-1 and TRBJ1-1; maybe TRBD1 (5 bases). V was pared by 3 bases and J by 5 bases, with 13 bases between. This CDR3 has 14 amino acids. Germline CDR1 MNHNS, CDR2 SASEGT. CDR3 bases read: TGTGCCAGCAGTGAGGGGGGACTGTCAACTGAA. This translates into CASSEGGLSTE. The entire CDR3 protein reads CASSEGGLSTEAFF.

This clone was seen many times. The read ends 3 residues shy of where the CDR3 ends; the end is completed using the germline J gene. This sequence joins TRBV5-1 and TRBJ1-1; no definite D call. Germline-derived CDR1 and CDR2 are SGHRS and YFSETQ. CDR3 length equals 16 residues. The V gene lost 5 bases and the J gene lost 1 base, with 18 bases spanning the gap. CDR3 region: CASSDVGALRNTEAFF. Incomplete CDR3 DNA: TGCGCCAGCAGTGATGTTGGTGCCCTAAGGAACACTGAA.

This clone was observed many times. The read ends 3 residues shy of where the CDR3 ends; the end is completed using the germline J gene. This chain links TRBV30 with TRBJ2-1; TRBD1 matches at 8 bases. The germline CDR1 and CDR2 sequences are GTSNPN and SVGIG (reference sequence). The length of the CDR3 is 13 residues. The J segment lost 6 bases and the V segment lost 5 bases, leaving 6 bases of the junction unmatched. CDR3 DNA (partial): TGTGCCTGGGGCAGGGGGCTGGCCAATGAG. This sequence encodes CAWGRGLANE. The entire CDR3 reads CAWGRGLANEQFF. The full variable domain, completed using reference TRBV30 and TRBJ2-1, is SQTIHQWPATLVQPVGSPLSLECTVEGTSNPNLYWYRQAAGRGLQLLFYSVGIGQISSEVPQNLSASRPQDRQFILSSKKLLLSDSGFYLCAWGRGLANEQFFGPGTRLTVL.

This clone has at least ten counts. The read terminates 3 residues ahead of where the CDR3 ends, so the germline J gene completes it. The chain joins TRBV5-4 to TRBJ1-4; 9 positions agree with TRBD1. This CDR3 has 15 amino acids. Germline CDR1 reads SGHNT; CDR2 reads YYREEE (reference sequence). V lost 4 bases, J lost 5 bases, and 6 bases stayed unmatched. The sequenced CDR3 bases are TGTGCCAGCAGCCCACAGACAGGGGGAAATGAAAAA. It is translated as CASSPQTGGNEK. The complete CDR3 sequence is CASSPQTGGNEKLFF.

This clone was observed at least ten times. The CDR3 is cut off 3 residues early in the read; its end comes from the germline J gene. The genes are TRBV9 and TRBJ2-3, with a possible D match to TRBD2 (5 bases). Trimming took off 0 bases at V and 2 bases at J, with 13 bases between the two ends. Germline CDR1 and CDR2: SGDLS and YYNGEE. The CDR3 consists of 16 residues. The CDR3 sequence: CASSVEVRASTDTQYF. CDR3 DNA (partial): TGTGCCAGCAGCGTAGAGGTGCGGGCCTCCACAGATACG.

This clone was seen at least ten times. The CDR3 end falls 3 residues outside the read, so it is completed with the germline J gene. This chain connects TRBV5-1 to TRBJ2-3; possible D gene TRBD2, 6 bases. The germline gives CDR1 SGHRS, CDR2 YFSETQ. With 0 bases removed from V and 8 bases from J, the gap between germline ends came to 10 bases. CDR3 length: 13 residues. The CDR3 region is CASSLDQGGTQYF. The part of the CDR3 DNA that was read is TGCGCCAGCAGCTTGGACCAGGGAGGTACG.

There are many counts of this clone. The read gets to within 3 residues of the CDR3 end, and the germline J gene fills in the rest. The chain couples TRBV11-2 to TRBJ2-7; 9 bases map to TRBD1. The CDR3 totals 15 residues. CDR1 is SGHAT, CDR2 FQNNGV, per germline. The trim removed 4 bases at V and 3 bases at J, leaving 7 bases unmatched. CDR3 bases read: TGTGCCAGCAGCTATCAACAGGGGGCTGGCTACGAG. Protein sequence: CASSYQQGAGYE. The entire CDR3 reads CASSYQQGAGYEQYF.

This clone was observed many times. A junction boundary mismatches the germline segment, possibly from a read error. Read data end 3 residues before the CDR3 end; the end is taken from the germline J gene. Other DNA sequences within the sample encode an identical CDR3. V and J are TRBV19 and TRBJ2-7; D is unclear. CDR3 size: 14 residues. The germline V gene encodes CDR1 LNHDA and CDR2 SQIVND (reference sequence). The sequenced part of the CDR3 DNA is TGCGCCAGTAGTTCAACAGCCCTTTCCTACGAG. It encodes CASSSTALSYE. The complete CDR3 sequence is CASSSTALSYEQYF. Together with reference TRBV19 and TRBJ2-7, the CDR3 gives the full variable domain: DGGITQSPKYLFRKEGQNVTLSCEQNLNHDAMYWYRQDPGQGLRLIYYSQIVNDFQKGDIAEGYSVSREKKESFPLTVTSAQKNPTAFYLCASSSTALSYEQYFGPGTRLTVT.

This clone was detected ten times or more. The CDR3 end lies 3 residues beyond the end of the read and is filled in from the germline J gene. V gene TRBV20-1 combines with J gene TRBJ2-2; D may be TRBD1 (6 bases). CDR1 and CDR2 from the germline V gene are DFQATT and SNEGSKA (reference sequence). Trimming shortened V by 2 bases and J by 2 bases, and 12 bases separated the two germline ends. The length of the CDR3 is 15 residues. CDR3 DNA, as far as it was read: TGCAGTGCTAGACCCAGGGGATTCAACACCGGGGAG. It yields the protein CSARPRGFNTGE. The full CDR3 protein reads CSARPRGFNTGELFF.

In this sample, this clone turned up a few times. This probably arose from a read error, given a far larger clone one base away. The part of the CDR3 DNA that was read is TGTGCCAGCAGTCGGGAGACC. It encodes CASSRET. The entire CDR3 sequence reads CASSRETQYF. The V gene is TRBV25-1, the J gene TRBJ2-5; D remains unclear. The read halts 3 residues ahead of the CDR3 end, with the missing end drawn from the germline J gene. Trimming pared 5 bases from V and 5 bases from J, leaving 3 bases between. This CDR3 is 10 amino acids long. The germline V gene encodes CDR1 MGHDK and CDR2 SYGVNS. The whole variable domain, remainder taken from reference TRBV25-1 and TRBJ2-5, is EADIYQTPRYLVIGTGKKITLECSQTMGHDKMYWYQQDPGMELHLIHYSYGVNSTEKGDLSSESTVSRIRTEHFPLTLESARPSHTSQYLCASSRETQYFGPGTRLLVL.

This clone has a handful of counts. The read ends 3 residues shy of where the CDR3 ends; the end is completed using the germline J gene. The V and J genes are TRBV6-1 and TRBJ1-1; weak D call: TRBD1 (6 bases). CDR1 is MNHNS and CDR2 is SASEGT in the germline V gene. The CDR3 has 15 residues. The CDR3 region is CASSEGMAGGQQAFF. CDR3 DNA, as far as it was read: TGTGCCAGCAGTGAGGGTATGGCGGGGGGCCAACAA.

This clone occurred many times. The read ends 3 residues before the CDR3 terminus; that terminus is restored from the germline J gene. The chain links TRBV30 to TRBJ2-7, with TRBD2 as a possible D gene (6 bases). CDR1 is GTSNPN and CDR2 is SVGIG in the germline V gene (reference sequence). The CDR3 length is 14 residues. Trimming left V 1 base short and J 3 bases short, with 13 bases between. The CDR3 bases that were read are TGTGCCTGGAGTGGGGCGGGACTTTACTACGAG. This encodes CAWSGAGLYYE. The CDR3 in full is CAWSGAGLYYEQYF.

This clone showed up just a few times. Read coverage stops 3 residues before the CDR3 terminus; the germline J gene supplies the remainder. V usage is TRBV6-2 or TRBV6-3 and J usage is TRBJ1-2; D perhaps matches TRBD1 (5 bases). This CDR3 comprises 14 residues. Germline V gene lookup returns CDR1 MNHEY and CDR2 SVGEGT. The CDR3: CASSLQFPGNDYTF. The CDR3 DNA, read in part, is TGTGCCAGCAGTTTACAGTTTCCAGGGAACGAC.

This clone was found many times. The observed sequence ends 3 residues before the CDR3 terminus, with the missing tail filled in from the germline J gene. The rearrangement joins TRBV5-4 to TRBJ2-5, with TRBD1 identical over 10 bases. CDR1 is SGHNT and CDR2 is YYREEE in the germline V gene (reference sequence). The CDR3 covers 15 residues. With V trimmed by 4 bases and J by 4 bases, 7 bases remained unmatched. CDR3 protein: CASSTGTGALETQYF. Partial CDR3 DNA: TGTGCCAGCAGCACCGGGACAGGGGCTTTAGAGACC. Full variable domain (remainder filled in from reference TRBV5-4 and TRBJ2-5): ETGVTQSPTHLIKTRGQQVTLRCSSQSGHNTVSWYQQALGQGPQFIFQYYREEENGRGNFPPRFSGLQFPNYSSELNVNALELDDSALYLCASSTGTGALETQYFGPGTRLLVL.

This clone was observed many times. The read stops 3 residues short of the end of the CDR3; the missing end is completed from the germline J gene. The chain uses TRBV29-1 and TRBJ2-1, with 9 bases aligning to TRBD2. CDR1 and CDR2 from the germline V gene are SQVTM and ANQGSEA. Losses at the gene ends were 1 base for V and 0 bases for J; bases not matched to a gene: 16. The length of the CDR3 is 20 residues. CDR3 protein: CSVEGFAAGGPISSYNEQFF. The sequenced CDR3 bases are TGCAGCGTTGAAGGGTTTGCAGCGGGAGGTCCCATAAGCTCCTACAATGAG.

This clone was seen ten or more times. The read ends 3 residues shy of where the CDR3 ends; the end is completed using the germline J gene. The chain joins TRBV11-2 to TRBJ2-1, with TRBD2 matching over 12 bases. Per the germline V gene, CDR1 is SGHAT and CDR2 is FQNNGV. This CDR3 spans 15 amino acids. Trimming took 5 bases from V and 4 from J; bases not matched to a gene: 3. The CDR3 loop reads CASSPGTSGYNEQFF. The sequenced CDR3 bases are TGTGCCAGCAGCCCCGGGACTAGCGGGTACAATGAG.